These 31 T cell receptor beta chains came from one sample sequenced in a study of shared clonotypes between healthy human individuals. Cells designated naive CD8 were CD45RO-negative and were positively selected for CCR7, with terminally differentiated effector memory CD45RA+ cells excluded. The protocol was immunoSEQ multiplex PCR, while the TCRdb copy is restricted to in-frame clones and leaves out a portion. In the table there are hundreds of thousands of clones, 90% to 98% of which are singletons. The sample consisted of naive CD8+ T cells sorted from blood. All receptors derive from a man aged 25 to 45 in good health.

V usage is TRBV7-9 and J usage is TRBJ1-2; 7 bases match TRBD1. The V segment lost 4 bases and the J segment 1 base; nucleotides outside the gene matches: 9. The germline CDR1 and CDR2 sequences are SEHNR and FQNEAQ (reference sequence). CDR3 size: 16 residues. The CDR3 spells CASSSTTGWNNYGYTF. The CDR3 bases are TGTGCCAGCAGCTCCACGACAGGGTGGAATAACTATGGCTACACCTTC.

This rearrangement joins TRBV7-9 to TRBJ2-7, with 14 bases that match TRBD2. The CDR3 has 18 residues. The junction had 8 bases not matched to a gene; V was cut back by 2 bases and J by 2 bases. The germline V gene encodes CDR1 SEHNR and CDR2 FQNEAQ (reference sequence). The CDR3, as DNA: TGTGCCAGCAGCTTACTAGGGACTAGCGGGAGCGGGACCTACGAGCAGTACTTC. Encoded protein: CASSLLGTSGSGTYEQYF.

This chain uses TRBV2 with TRBJ2-1, with 10 bases identical to TRBD2. Trimming took 6 bases from V and 0 from J; bases not matched to a gene: 5. The CDR3 has 16 amino acids. Germline lookup yields CDR1 SNHLY and CDR2 FYNNEI. The CDR3 sequence: CASSPLAGDSYNEQFF. The CDR3 DNA is TGTGCCAGCAGCCCTCTAGCGGGGGACTCCTACAATGAGCAGTTCTTC.

This chain uses TRBV9 with TRBJ2-3, with D tentatively TRBD2 (6 bases). V dropped 1 base and J dropped 5 bases, with 8 bases sitting between them. The CDR3 extends over 13 amino acids. The germline V gene encodes CDR1 SGDLS and CDR2 YYNGEE. The CDR3 DNA reads as TGTGCCAGCAGCGTAATGCGGGAAGATACGCAGTATTTT. Residues: CASSVMREDTQYF.

Worth noting for this clone: At one end the junction does not follow the germline gene, possibly because of a read error. This CDR3 is also generated by other DNA sequences in the sample. For the CDR3, the DNA is TGCGCCAGCAGGTTCAGTGTTTCGGGACAGCAAGAGACCCAGTACTTC. Residues: CASRFSVSGQQETQYF. The chain couples TRBV7-9 to TRBJ2-5; TRBD1 aligns across 7 bases. There are 16 residues in the CDR3. The germline CDR1 and CDR2 sequences are SEHNR and FQNEAQ (reference sequence). The variable domain in full, completed from reference TRBV7-9 and TRBJ2-5, reads DTGVSQNPRHKITKRGQNVTFRCDPISEHNRLYWYRQTLGQGPEFLTYFQNEAQLEKSRLLSDRFSAERPKGSFSTLEIQRTEQGDSAMYLCASRFSVSGQQETQYFGPGTRLLVL.

This chain joins TRBV7-2 and TRBJ2-7, with 7 bases matching TRBD2. V lost 2 bases and J lost 2; bases outside the gene matches: 12. Per germline, CDR1 SGHTA and CDR2 FQGNSA. CDR3 length equals 17 residues. CDR3 sequence reads: CASSLLGSILAPYEQYF. The CDR3 DNA reads TGTGCCAGCAGCTTATTGGGGTCAATACTAGCGCCCTACGAGCAGTACTTC.

This clone was seen once. The CDR3 loop is CASSYSGAGVYNEQFF. The CDR3, as DNA: TGTGCCAGCAGTTACTCCGGGGCGGGGGTCTACAATGAGCAGTTCTTC. The chain employs TRBV6-5 and TRBJ2-1; 7 positions agree with TRBD2. Unmatched junction bases numbered 5, after V lost 0 bases and J lost 3 bases. The CDR3 length is 16 residues. In germline, CDR1 is MNHEY, CDR2 SVGAGI.

The chain joins TRBV29-1 to TRBJ2-7; TRBD1 might be the D (5 bases). Germline V gene sequence: CDR1 SQVTM, CDR2 ANQGSEA. The CDR3 has 15 amino acids. Trimming shortened V by 7 bases and J by 7 bases, and 26 bases separated the two germline ends. CDR3 sequence reads: CSGGLIGHKVGEQYF. The CDR3 DNA reads as TGCAGCGGTGGCCTGATCGGACACAAGGTTGGAGAGCAGTACTTC.

The rearrangement joins TRBV2 to TRBJ2-2; D possibly corresponds to TRBD1 (5 bases). This CDR3 is 14 amino acids long. Between the trimmed V and J ends, which lost 2 bases and 4 bases, there was a span of 8 bases. Germline CDR1 and CDR2: SNHLY and FYNNEI. The CDR3 loop is CASSEQGSTGELFF. DNA for the CDR3: TGTGCCAGCAGTGAACAGGGAAGCACCGGGGAGCTGTTTTTT.

In its sample, this clone was seen once. The chain combines TRBV4-3 with TRBJ2-4; D ambiguous. Germline loops: CDR1 LGHNA, CDR2 YSLEER. With 4 bases removed from V and 0 bases from J, the gap between germline ends came to 7 bases. The CDR3 covers 14 residues. The CDR3, as DNA: TGCGCCAGCAGCCCCAGCCTAGCCAAAAACATTCAGTACTTC. Protein: CASSPSLAKNIQYF.

The chain recombines TRBV5-1 with TRBJ2-1, with 9 positions matching TRBD2. With V trimmed by 3 bases and J by 9 bases, 4 bases remained unmatched. CDR3 length: 13 residues. Germline CDR1 reads SGHRS; CDR2 reads YFSETQ. CDR3 nucleotides: TGCGCCAGCAGCTGGGGGACTAGCAGTGAGCAGTTCTTC. Amino acid sequence: CASSWGTSSEQFF. Full variable domain (outside the CDR3, taken from reference TRBV5-1 and TRBJ2-1): KAGVTQTPRYLIKTRGQQVTLSCSPISGHRSVSWYQQTPGQGLQFLFEYFSETQRNKGNFPGRFSGRQFSNSRSEMNVSTLELGDSALYLCASSWGTSSEQFFGPGTRLTVL.

This chain joins TRBV30 and TRBJ2-7, with D hard to call. Looked up from germline, CDR1 is GTSNPN and CDR2 is SVGIG (reference sequence). This CDR3 comprises 17 residues. With 2 bases removed from V and 0 bases from J, the gap between germline ends came to 20 bases. The CDR3 reads CAWSKDSSRTFSYEQYF. In nucleotides, the CDR3 is TGTGCCTGGAGTAAAGATTCTTCGCGAACCTTCTCCTACGAGCAGTACTTC.

This chain links TRBV7-9 with TRBJ2-7; D may be TRBD1 (5 bases). Germline V gives CDR1 SEHNR, CDR2 FQNEAQ (reference sequence). V was shortened by 5 bases and J by 5 bases, with 13 bases between the two germline ends. The CDR3 is made up of 13 amino acids. The CDR3 nucleotides are TGTGCCAGCAGCAGGGGCTCTGGCGACGAGCAGTACTTC. Encoded protein: CASSRGSGDEQYF.

V gene TRBV15 combines with J gene TRBJ1-3; D might be TRBD1 (5 bases). Germline values: CDR1 LNHNV, CDR2 YYDKDF (reference sequence). CDR3 size: 14 residues. The V end was cut by 4 bases, the J end by 2 bases, with 9 bases between. The CDR3 nucleotides read TGTGCCACCAGCACCGGGGGGGCTGGAAACACCATATATTTT. It encodes CATSTGGAGNTIYF.

The table lists this clone with a few counts. The J gene is TRBJ1-1, the V gene TRBV13, with D perhaps TRBD1 (5 bases). V was clipped by 5 bases and J by 0 bases, with 13 bases between them. CDR3 size: 15 residues. Per germline, CDR1 PRHDT and CDR2 FYEKMQ (reference sequence). CDR3 DNA sequence: TGTGCCAGCAGCCCCCGCGGGGCATTGAACACTGAAGCTTTCTTT. Translating gives CASSPRGALNTEAFF.

The V gene is TRBV6-1, the J gene TRBJ2-3; weak D call: TRBD1 (6 bases). Germline V gives CDR1 MNHNS, CDR2 SASEGT. Trimming stripped 5 bases from V and 3 bases from J, with 12 bases between. The length of the CDR3 is 14 residues. This CDR3 is CASSRQVMTDTQYF. The CDR3 DNA reads as TGTGCCAGCAGTCGACAGGTCATGACAGATACGCAGTATTTT.

This sequence joins TRBV15 and TRBJ2-2; D call uncertain. The CDR3 covers 15 residues. The V and J ends lost 0 bases and 5 bases respectively, with 10 bases between them. Germline CDR1 and CDR2: LNHNV and YYDKDF (reference sequence). The CDR3 region has the DNA TGTGCCACCAGCAGAGATTCGCAGAGAACCGGGGAGCTGTTTTTT. Amino acid sequence: CATSRDSQRTGELFF.

The chain has TRBV25-1 and TRBJ2-5; 7 nucleotides match TRBD1. The CDR3 sequence is 14 residues long. V gave up 9 bases and J gave up 6 bases; unmatched junction bases: 13. Germline loops: CDR1 MGHDK, CDR2 SYGVNS. The CDR3 bases are TGTGCCAGTCTGGGCAGGGGGTTTAGCAAGACCCAGTACTTC. It codes for CASLGRGFSKTQYF. The full variable domain, its missing parts supplied by reference TRBV25-1 and TRBJ2-5, is EADIYQTPRYLVIGTGKKITLECSQTMGHDKMYWYQQDPGMELHLIHYSYGVNSTEKGDLSSESTVSRIRTEHFPLTLESARPSHTSQYLCASLGRGFSKTQYFGPGTRLLVL.

A remark on this clone: This sample includes further DNA sequences coding for the same CDR3. This sequence joins TRBV5-4 and TRBJ2-7; D is ambiguous. This CDR3 is built from 13 residues. V shed 0 bases and J shed 0 bases, with 4 bases lying between them. CDR1 SGHNT and CDR2 YYREEE come from the germline V gene (reference sequence). The DNA of the CDR3 is TGTGCCAGCAGCTTGGACGGCTCCTACGAGCAGTACTTC. Translating gives CASSLDGSYEQYF.

This chain links TRBV7-2 with TRBJ1-5; the match to TRBD1 covers 9 bases. The CDR3 consists of 16 residues. The germline gives CDR1 SGHTA, CDR2 FQGNSA. Germline trimming cut 1 base from V and 1 base from J; bases unmatched to any gene: 2. The CDR3 sequence: CASSLGDRVSNQPQHF. For the CDR3, the DNA is TGTGCCAGCAGCTTAGGGGACAGGGTCAGCAATCAGCCCCAGCATTTT. The full variable domain, completed using reference TRBV7-2 and TRBJ1-5, is GAGVSQSPSNKVTEKGKDVELRCDPISGHTALYWYRQSLGQGLEFLIYFQGNSAPDKSGLPSDRFSAERTGGSVSTLTIQRTQQEDSAVYLCASSLGDRVSNQPQHFGDGTRLSIL.

V and J are TRBV19 and TRBJ2-1; D is tentatively TRBD1 or TRBD2 (5 bases each). Per germline, CDR1 LNHDA and CDR2 SQIVND (reference sequence). This CDR3 has 14 amino acids. V gave up 0 bases and J gave up 6 bases, with 9 bases separating them. The CDR3 DNA sequence: TGTGCCAGTAGTATAGATACGGGACGCAATGAGCAGTTCTTC. Translating gives CASSIDTGRNEQFF.

The J gene is TRBJ1-4, the V gene TRBV27; D might be TRBD1 (6 bases). V was pared by 3 bases and J by 7 bases, with 15 bases between. The germline gives CDR1 MNHEY, CDR2 SMNVEV (reference sequence). The CDR3 runs to 15 residues. This chain's CDR3 is CASSLSRGWGEKLFF. The CDR3 DNA reads TGTGCCAGCAGTTTGAGCAGGGGATGGGGTGAAAAACTGTTTTTT.

The chain uses TRBV11-2 and TRBJ2-1, with D possibly matching TRBD1 (6 bases). V lost 6 bases, J lost 2 bases, and 14 bases lay in between. The CDR3 runs to 15 residues. Germline V gene data show CDR1 as SGHAT and CDR2 as FQNNGV. As DNA, the CDR3 is TGTGCCAGCAGGTTTAGGACAGCTACCTACAATGAGCAGTTCTTC. Its translation: CASRFRTATYNEQFF.

V and J are TRBV19 and TRBJ2-7; D not certain. The CDR3 length is 16 residues. V was trimmed by 0 bases and J by 2 bases, leaving 14 bases between them. From germline, CDR1 is LNHDA and CDR2 SQIVND (reference sequence). CDR3 nucleotide sequence: TGTGCCAGTAGTATAGATCCCACGACGCAGGCCTACGAGCAGTACTTC. Its translation: CASSIDPTTQAYEQYF.

The chain recombines TRBV9 with TRBJ2-7, with 15 positions matching TRBD2. Unmatched junction bases numbered 3, after V lost 0 bases and J lost 5 bases. The CDR3 has 16 residues. Germline CDR1 reads SGDLS; CDR2 reads YYNGEE. The CDR3 spells CASSVARTSGRDEQYF. In DNA, the CDR3 is TGTGCCAGCAGCGTAGCTCGGACTAGCGGGAGGGACGAGCAGTACTTC.

The chain uses TRBV2 and TRBJ2-5, with TRBD1 as a possible D gene (6 bases). CDR3 length: 11 residues. Germline V CDR1 and CDR2: SNHLY, FYNNEI. CDR3 in DNA: TGTGGGACAGAGTACCAAGAGACCCAGTACTTC. This gives the protein CGTEYQETQYF. The variable domain in full, with the rest retrieved from reference TRBV2 and TRBJ2-5, is EPEVTQTPSHQVTQMGQEVILRCVPISNHLYFYWYRQILGQKVEFLVSFYNNEISEKSEIFDDQFSVERPDGSNFTLKIRSTKLEDSAMYFCGTEYQETQYFGPGTRLLVL.

The V and J genes are TRBV28 and TRBJ2-1; 7 nucleotides match TRBD2. The CDR3 has 20 amino acids. V lost 2 bases, J lost 7 bases, and 23 bases stayed unmatched. The germline CDR1 and CDR2 sequences are MDHEN and SYDVKM. The CDR3 DNA sequence: TGTGCCAGCAGTTTAAAGGTCGCCTTAGCGGGCAAAGAGCGCATGAATGAGCAGTTCTTC. It codes for CASSLKVALAGKERMNEQFF.

Here the CDR3 DNA reads TGTGCCAGCAGTTTACCAGGCATTAGCAATCAGCCCCAGCATTTT. Its protein product is CASSLPGISNQPQHF. The rearrangement joins TRBV28 to TRBJ1-5; no reliable D call. CDR1 is MDHEN, CDR2 SYDVKM, per germline. Deletions cut 2 bases from V and 0 bases from J, with 8 bases between. This CDR3 is 15 amino acids long.

V is TRBV5-4 and J is TRBJ2-7; D gene uncertain. CDR1 is SGHNT, CDR2 YYREEE, per germline (reference sequence). The CDR3 contains 14 residues. The germline V and J ends were trimmed by 0 bases and 1 base, with 8 bases remaining between them. The CDR3 coding sequence is TGTGCCAGCAGCTTGGTTGAACTTTCCTACGAGCAGTACTTC. Its translation is CASSLVELSYEQYF. Looking up the rest from reference TRBV5-4 and TRBJ2-7 gives the full variable domain: ETGVTQSPTHLIKTRGQQVTLRCSSQSGHNTVSWYQQALGQGPQFIFQYYREEENGRGNFPPRFSGLQFPNYSSELNVNALELDDSALYLCASSLVELSYEQYFGPGTRLTVT.

CDR3 amino acids: CASSLLPSGDNEQFF. The CDR3 nucleotides are TGCGCCAGCAGCTTGTTACCTAGCGGAGACAATGAGCAGTTCTTC. The V and J genes are TRBV5-1 and TRBJ2-1; 7 positions agree with TRBD2. The J segment lost 5 bases and the V segment lost 1 base, leaving 6 bases of the junction unmatched. The length of the CDR3 is 15 residues. The V gene's germline CDR1 is SGHRS and CDR2 YFSETQ.

CDR3 in amino acids: CASSLGLAAFDEQFF. The CDR3 coding sequence is TGCGCCAGCAGCTTGGGACTAGCGGCCTTCGATGAGCAGTTCTTC. This chain links TRBV5-1 with TRBJ2-1; 9 positions match TRBD2. The CDR3 is 15 amino acids. Germline V lookup: CDR1 SGHRS, CDR2 YFSETQ. J lost 8 bases, V lost 0 bases, and 6 bases had no gene match.